This record covers a single T cell receptor beta chain. Its antigen is unidentified. The data belong to a study of cytomegalovirus exposure and HLA in healthy donors. The study, taken as a whole, reports: Immune exposure data for these donors was limited to CMV serostatus. When analyzed later, a missense DCLRE1C variant was found to be linked to TCR beta V- and J-gene trimming.

Use of 60 Vbeta and 13 Jbeta primers characterized the PCR. The assay was immunoSEQ multiplex PCR, and TCRdb's table has in-frame clones only and misses some. Found here are roughly 150,000 clones, roughly 65% of them singletons; the top ten hold more than 4%. V lost 5 bases, J lost 0 bases, and 10 bases lay in between. CDR3 length: 14 residues. Germline CDR1 reads SNHLY; CDR2 reads FYNNEI. Sample: PBMCs. The sequence was obtained from a man between 60 and 75 years old in good health and CMV-seronegative. The chain joins TRBV2 to TRBJ1-1; a possible D gene is TRBD1 (5 bases). In nucleotides, the CDR3 is TGTGCCAGCAGTCGACAGTTACTGAACACTGAAGCTTTCTTT. Protein: CASSRQLLNTEAFF.